What follows describes a single TCR beta chain. Membership in each cohort depended on participant-reported clinical history. The data derive from a study of blood T cell repertoires in COVID-19. About the research overall: Whether acute or convalescent, the COVID-19 samples came from the United States, Italy and Spain. Sample material is recorded as cDNA or gDNA derived from T cells, B-cell-depleted T cells, or PBMCs.

CDR1 is SGHRS and CDR2 is YFSETQ in the germline V gene. CDR3 length: 16 amino acids. V dropped 0 bases and J dropped 0 bases, with 12 bases sitting between them. Repertoires were generated with immunoSEQ multiplex PCR, while TCRdb's copy carries only in-frame clones and drops some. The table shows hundreds of thousands of clones, with 86% occurring only once. The material sequenced was PBMCs or T cells enriched from blood (not recorded which). The origin of this receptor is a woman aged 45-60 years who had recovered from COVID-19. This chain links TRBV5-1 with TRBJ2-5; tentative D call: TRBD2 (7 bases). The CDR3 region has the DNA TGCGCCAGCAGCTTGGGGCGCGGGGGCGACCAAGAGACCCAGTACTTC. Its translation: CASSLGRGGDQETQYF.